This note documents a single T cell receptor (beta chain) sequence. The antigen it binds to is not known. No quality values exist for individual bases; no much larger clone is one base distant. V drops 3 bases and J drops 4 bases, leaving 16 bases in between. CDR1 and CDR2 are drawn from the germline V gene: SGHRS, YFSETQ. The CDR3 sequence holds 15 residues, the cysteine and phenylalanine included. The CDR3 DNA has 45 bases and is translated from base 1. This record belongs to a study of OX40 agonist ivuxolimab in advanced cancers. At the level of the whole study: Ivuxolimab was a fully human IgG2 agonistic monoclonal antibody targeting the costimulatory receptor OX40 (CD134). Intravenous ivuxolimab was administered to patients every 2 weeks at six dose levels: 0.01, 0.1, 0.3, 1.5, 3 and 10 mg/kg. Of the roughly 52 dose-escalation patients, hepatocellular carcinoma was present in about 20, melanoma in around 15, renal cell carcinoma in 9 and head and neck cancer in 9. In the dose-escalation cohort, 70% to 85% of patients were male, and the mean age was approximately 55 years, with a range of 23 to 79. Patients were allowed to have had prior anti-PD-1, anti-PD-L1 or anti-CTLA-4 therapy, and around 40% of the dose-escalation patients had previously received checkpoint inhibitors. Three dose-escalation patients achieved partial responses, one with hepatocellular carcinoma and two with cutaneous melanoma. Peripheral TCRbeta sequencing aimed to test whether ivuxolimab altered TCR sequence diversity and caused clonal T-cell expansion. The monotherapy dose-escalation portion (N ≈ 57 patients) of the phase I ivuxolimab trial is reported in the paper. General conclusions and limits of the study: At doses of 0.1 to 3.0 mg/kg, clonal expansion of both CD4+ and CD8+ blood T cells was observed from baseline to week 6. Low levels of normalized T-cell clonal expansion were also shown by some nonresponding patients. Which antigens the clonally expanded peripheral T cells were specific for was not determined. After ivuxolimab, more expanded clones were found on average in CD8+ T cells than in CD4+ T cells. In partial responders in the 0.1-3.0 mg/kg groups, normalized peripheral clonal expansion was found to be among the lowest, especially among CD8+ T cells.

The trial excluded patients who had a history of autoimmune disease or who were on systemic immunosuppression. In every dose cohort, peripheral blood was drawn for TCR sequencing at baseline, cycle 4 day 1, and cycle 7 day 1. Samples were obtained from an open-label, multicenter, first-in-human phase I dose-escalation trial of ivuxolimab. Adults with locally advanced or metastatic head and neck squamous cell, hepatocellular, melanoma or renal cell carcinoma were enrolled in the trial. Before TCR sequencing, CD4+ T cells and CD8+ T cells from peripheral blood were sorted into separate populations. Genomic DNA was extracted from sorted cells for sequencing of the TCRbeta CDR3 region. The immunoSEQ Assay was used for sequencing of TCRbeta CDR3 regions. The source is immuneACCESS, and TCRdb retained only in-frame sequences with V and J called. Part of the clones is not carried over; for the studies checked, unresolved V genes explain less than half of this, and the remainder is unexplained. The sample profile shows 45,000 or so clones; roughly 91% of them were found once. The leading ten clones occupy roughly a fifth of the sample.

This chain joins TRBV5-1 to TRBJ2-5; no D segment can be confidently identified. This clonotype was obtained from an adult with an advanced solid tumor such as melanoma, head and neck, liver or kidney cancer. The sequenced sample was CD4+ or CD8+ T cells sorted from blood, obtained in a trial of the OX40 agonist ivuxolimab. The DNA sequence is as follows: TGCGCCAGCAGCTCAACGGGCTCCTGGGGAGAGACCCAGTACTTC. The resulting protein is CASSSTGSWGETQYF.